These 25 T cell receptor beta chains were all obtained from the same sample, sequenced in a study of blood T cell repertoires in COVID-19. Profiling relied on immunoSEQ multiplex PCR, and the TCRdb table lists in-frame clones only, not all of them. The sample records roughly 100,000 clones, approximately 81% being singletons. The sample taken for sequencing was peripheral blood. The receptors were sampled from an older man with active or convalescent COVID-19.

The J gene is TRBJ2-7, the V gene TRBV13, with D possibly being TRBD2 (7 bases). This CDR3 region has 15 residues. CDR1 and CDR2 (germline): PRHDT, FYEKMQ (reference sequence). Trimming stripped 5 bases from V and 2 bases from J, with 16 bases between. In DNA form, the CDR3 reads TGTGCCAGCAGCACCGGGGGGCCACAGACCTACGAGCAGTACTTC. It specifies CASSTGGPQTYEQYF.

V and J are TRBV5-4 and TRBJ2-2; 11 bases line up with TRBD2. The CDR3 length is 16 residues. J gave up 4 bases and V 4 bases, and 6 bases lay outside the gene matches. Germline assignment: CDR1 SGHNT and CDR2 YYREEE (reference sequence). CDR3: CASSPPSGGPTGELFF. The CDR3 DNA reads TGTGCCAGCAGCCCCCCTAGCGGGGGGCCCACCGGGGAGCTGTTTTTT.

This chain uses TRBV24-1 with TRBJ2-1; 8 nucleotides agree with TRBD1. Germline CDR1 is KGHDR and CDR2 is SFDVKD. The CDR3 is 16 amino acids. V trimming: 3 bases; J trimming: 5 bases; junction bases outside the gene matches: 8. CDR3 residues: CATSDPGQGGHNEQFF. The DNA of the CDR3 is TGTGCCACCAGTGATCCCGGACAGGGTGGGCACAATGAGCAGTTCTTC.

The chain employs TRBV12-5 and TRBJ1-3, with D perhaps matching TRBD1 (5 bases). Trimming removed 9 bases from V and 1 base from J, with 10 bases in between. This CDR3 has 13 amino acids. CDR1 LGHNT and CDR2 FRNRAP come from the germline V gene. Here the CDR3 reads CASQGISGNTIYF. In DNA form, the CDR3 reads TGTGCTAGCCAGGGTATTTCTGGAAACACCATATATTTT.

The V call is TRBV5-1, the J call TRBJ2-3; D is unresolved. The ends were cut back, 3 bases at V and 10 bases at J, with 12 bases in the middle. Germline V lookup: CDR1 SGHRS, CDR2 YFSETQ. The CDR3 runs 12 residues. CDR3 bases: TGCGCCAGCAGCTCAGACCTGCAGGCGCAGTATTTT. Translation: CASSSDLQAQYF.

J is TRBJ2-5 and V is TRBV18, with D possibly being TRBD1 (6 bases). This CDR3 spans 15 amino acids. The germline gives CDR1 KGHSH, CDR2 LQKENI. The V end was cut by 0 bases, the J end by 2 bases, with 10 bases between. The CDR3 nucleotides read TGTGCCAGCTCACCACCAGTACAGGGACAAGAGACCCAGTACTTC. Protein product: CASSPPVQGQETQYF.

The V and J genes are TRBV27 and TRBJ2-3, with 9 nucleotides matching TRBD2. V lost 3 bases, J lost 7 bases, and 8 bases stayed unmatched. Per germline, CDR1 MNHEY and CDR2 SMNVEV (reference sequence). The CDR3 covers 15 residues. The CDR3 DNA is TGTGCCAGCAGTTTCCGCGGGGGGGGGCGCAATACGCAGTATTTT. It yields the protein CASSFRGGGRNTQYF.

The CDR3 region is CASSFVRGGRNEQFF. The DNA of the CDR3 is TGCGCCAGCAGCTTTGTGAGGGGGGGCCGCAATGAGCAGTTCTTC. The chain links TRBV5-1 to TRBJ2-1; D is possibly TRBD2 (7 bases). V was clipped by 2 bases and J by 6 bases, with 15 bases between them. Germline V CDR1 and CDR2: SGHRS, YFSETQ. The CDR3 consists of 15 residues.

This clone was detected once. The chain recombines TRBV7-2 with TRBJ1-2, with 7 positions matching TRBD1. V lost 2 bases, J lost 8 bases, and 5 bases stayed unmatched. This CDR3 contains 13 residues. Germline V lookup: CDR1 SGHTA, CDR2 FQGNSA. CDR3 in DNA: TGTGCCAGCAGCTTAAGGGGGCTGAGGGGCTACACCTTC. It encodes CASSLRGLRGYTF.

The rearrangement links TRBV7-9 to TRBJ1-4; a weak D match, TRBD1 (5 bases). CDR3 length: 14 residues. Trimming took off 3 bases at V and 8 bases at J, with 13 bases between the two ends. Per germline, CDR1 SEHNR and CDR2 FQNEAQ (reference sequence). CDR3 region: CASSFGRVGEKLFF. CDR3 sequence (DNA): TGTGCCAGCAGCTTCGGCAGGGTGGGGGAAAAACTGTTTTTT. Looking up the rest from reference TRBV7-9 and TRBJ1-4 gives the full variable domain: DTGVSQNPRHKITKRGQNVTFRCDPISEHNRLYWYRQTLGQGPEFLTYFQNEAQLEKSRLLSDRFSAERPKGSFSTLEIQRTEQGDSAMYLCASSFGRVGEKLFFGSGTQLSVL.

This chain joins TRBV11-2 and TRBJ1-4, with D unclear. Germline-derived CDR1 and CDR2 are SGHAT and FQNNGV. Trimming took 3 bases from V and 1 from J, leaving 9 bases between them. The CDR3 runs to 15 residues. This CDR3 is CASSLGRGTNEKLFF. The CDR3 nucleotides read TGTGCCAGCAGCTTGGGGAGAGGAACTAATGAAAAACTGTTTTTT.

The CDR3 is CASSSDRGGTDTQYF. As DNA, the CDR3 is TGCGCCAGCAGCTCGGACAGGGGGGGGACAGATACGCAGTATTTT. The rearrangement joins TRBV5-1 to TRBJ2-3; 10 bases line up with TRBD1. Looked up from germline, CDR1 is SGHRS and CDR2 is YFSETQ. This CDR3 region has 15 residues. V was pared by 3 bases and J by 3 bases, with 4 bases of the junction left unmatched.

The rearrangement uses TRBV6-5 and TRBJ2-1; possibly TRBD2 for D (5 bases). The CDR3 is made up of 14 amino acids. Germline loops: CDR1 MNHEY, CDR2 SVGAGI. Trimming left V 2 bases short and J 2 bases short, with 7 bases between. CDR3 protein: CASSYETTYNEQFF. The CDR3 DNA follows: TGTGCCAGCAGTTACGAGACTACCTACAATGAGCAGTTCTTC.

The chain joins TRBV30 to TRBJ2-5, with a weak D call TRBD2 (7 bases). Deletions cut 2 bases from V and 5 bases from J, with 12 bases between. CDR3 length equals 13 residues. Germline V gene lookup returns CDR1 GTSNPN and CDR2 SVGIG (reference sequence). The CDR3 here is CAWSWGRGETQYF. CDR3 nucleotide sequence: TGTGCCTGGAGTTGGGGGAGGGGGGAGACCCAGTACTTC.

The V and J genes are TRBV7-2 and TRBJ2-5; 12 bases align to TRBD2. The J segment lost 7 bases and the V segment lost 5 bases, leaving 5 bases of the junction unmatched. The CDR3 length is 14 residues. Germline V gives CDR1 SGHTA, CDR2 FQGNSA. The CDR3: CASSPSGGAGTQYF. The DNA of the CDR3 is TGTGCCAGCAGCCCTAGCGGGGGGGCCGGGACCCAGTACTTC.

As DNA, the CDR3 is TGCGCCAGCAGCTTGGTACCAGGGAACACCGGGGAGCTGTTTTTT. Amino acids: CASSLVPGNTGELFF. The chain joins TRBV5-1 to TRBJ2-2, with no clear D. Germline V gene sequence: CDR1 SGHRS, CDR2 YFSETQ. Trimming took off 0 bases at V and 1 base at J, with 7 bases between the two ends. The CDR3 totals 15 residues.

This chain uses TRBV4-3 with TRBJ2-7; 9 positions agree with TRBD1. The CDR3 is 17 residues long. The germline CDR1 and CDR2 sequences are LGHNA and YSLEER. V lost 0 bases, J lost 1 base, and 7 bases stayed unmatched. The CDR3, as DNA: TGCGCCAGCAGCCAAGATGTGGAGACAGGGGGTTCCTACGAGCAGTACTTC. It translates to CASSQDVETGGSYEQYF.

The chain is built from TRBV11-2 and TRBJ2-7; D unresolved. CDR1 and CDR2 (germline): SGHAT, FQNNGV. This CDR3 comprises 12 residues. The ends were cut back, 5 bases at V and 3 bases at J, with 8 bases in the middle. In nucleotides, the CDR3 is TGTGCCAGCAGCGATAACAGCTACGAGCAGTACTTC. Protein product: CASSDNSYEQYF.

This clone appeared a few times. The rearrangement links TRBV30 to TRBJ2-5, with TRBD2 identical over 7 bases. This CDR3 is built from 15 residues. The germline gives CDR1 GTSNPN, CDR2 SVGIG (reference sequence). V lost 4 bases to trimming and J lost 0 bases; unmatched junction nucleotides: 8. The CDR3 region is CAWTKGRVDQETQYF. The DNA of the CDR3 is TGTGCCTGGACCAAAGGGAGGGTTGACCAAGAGACCCAGTACTTC.

The gene calls are TRBV5-1 and TRBJ2-1; the D gene is possibly TRBD1 (6 bases). The CDR3 totals 14 residues. The ends were cut back, 4 bases at V and 5 bases at J, with 13 bases in the middle. Germline V gene lookup returns CDR1 SGHRS and CDR2 YFSETQ. The CDR3 DNA reads TGCGCCAGCAGCAACAGGACAGTTCACAATGAGCAGTTCTTC. It specifies CASSNRTVHNEQFF.

The chain combines TRBV19 with TRBJ2-7; 9 positions match TRBD1. This CDR3 is 14 amino acids long. Per the germline V gene, CDR1 is LNHDA and CDR2 is SQIVND (reference sequence). After removal of 6 bases from V and 2 bases from J, the junction contained 5 bases not matched to a gene. In DNA, the CDR3 is TGTGCCAGTAGACCGGGACAGGGACCCTACGAGCAGTACTTC. Translated, it gives CASRPGQGPYEQYF.

The rearrangement joins TRBV27 to TRBJ1-2; 9 nucleotides match TRBD1. The CDR3 is made up of 16 amino acids. Germline V gives CDR1 MNHEY, CDR2 SMNVEV (reference sequence). V shed 5 bases and J 3 bases; nucleotides not matched to a gene: 10. The CDR3 spells CASSIMGQGFDYGYTF. CDR3 bases: TGTGCCAGCAGTATAATGGGACAGGGATTCGACTATGGCTACACCTTC.

The CDR3 sequence: CSVEGTSGGGGYNEQFF. CDR3 bases: TGCAGCGTTGAAGGGACTAGCGGGGGGGGCGGTTACAATGAGCAGTTCTTC. The chain employs TRBV29-1 and TRBJ2-1, with TRBD2 matching over 15 bases. V shed 1 base, J shed 4 bases, and the junction held 5 bases outside the gene matches. The CDR3 runs 17 residues. CDR1 SQVTM and CDR2 ANQGSEA come from the germline V gene.

The chain is built from TRBV20-1 and TRBJ1-4; D may be TRBD1 (5 bases). This CDR3 contains 16 residues. Per the germline V gene, CDR1 is DFQATT and CDR2 is SNEGSKA (reference sequence). V gave up 3 bases and J gave up 7 bases, with 21 bases separating them. CDR3 in amino acids: CSASVQRSSGGEKLFF. The CDR3 bases are TGCAGTGCTAGTGTACAACGGTCTTCGGGGGGTGAAAAACTGTTTTTT.

The gene calls are TRBV19 and TRBJ1-5; maybe TRBD1 (6 bases). This CDR3 is built from 18 residues. Trimming stripped 3 bases from V and 2 bases from J, with 20 bases between. Per the germline V gene, CDR1 is LNHDA and CDR2 is SQIVND (reference sequence). The CDR3 coding sequence is TGTGCCAGTAGTATGGGCCTGGGGGGGGCGACCGGCAATCAGCCCCAGCATTTT. Its protein is CASSMGLGGATGNQPQHF.